This T cell receptor (beta chain) was captured by sequencing in a study of cytomegalovirus exposure and HLA in healthy donors. Trimming took 8 bases from V and 4 from J, leaving 21 bases between them. The CDR3 length is 16 residues. Findings and caveats of the study: Cytomegalovirus association was assigned to approximately 160 TCR beta chains. V- and J-gene trimming of TCR beta was linked (in a later analysis) to a missense DCLRE1C variant. Based on reports, TCR beta sequences accurately predicted HLA-A and HLA-B alleles for most subjects. Later work showed greater clonal expansion in HLA-associated TCR beta chains than in equally common others.

Concerning this clone: Its antigen is undetermined.

PCR involved 60 Vbeta and 13 Jbeta primers. Profiling relied on immunoSEQ multiplex PCR, and the TCRdb table lists in-frame clones only, not all of them. The table lists about 120,000 clones, 80% of them singletons. This receptor was obtained from a man in his thirties or forties in good health and CMV-seronegative. The chain carries TRBV23-1 and TRBJ2-1; D might be TRBD1 (5 bases). TRBV23-1 is noted as an ORF with a role that remains uncertain. The sequenced sample was PBMCs. CDR3 loop: CASPTSRARRYNEQFF. The CDR3 coding sequence is TGCGCCAGCCCAACAAGCAGGGCGCGGCGGTACAATGAGCAGTTCTTC.